The 22 T cell receptor beta chains presented below share a single source sample, sequenced in a study of shared T cell receptors in the human thymus. Sequencing used immunoSEQ multiplex PCR; TCRdb keeps in-frame clones, though not all of them. The data contain 500,000 to 550,000 clones, around 78% of them singletons. The same sample was also used in a study of human thymus T cells.

The specimen sequenced was thymocytes. The receptors were gathered from a boy in the first two years of life with a congenital heart defect.

The CDR3 sequence is CATTPTGIPNLNTEAFF. The DNA for the CDR3 is TGTGCCACCACCCCCACGGGGATCCCGAATTTGAACACTGAAGCTTTCTTT. This chain joins TRBV15 and TRBJ1-1; no definite D call. V was shortened by 7 bases and J by 0 bases, with 21 bases between the two germline ends. CDR3 length equals 17 residues. The germline V gene has CDR1 LNHNV and CDR2 YYDKDF (reference sequence).

The chain recombines TRBV9 with TRBJ2-5; the D gene is possibly TRBD2 (6 bases). Germline values: CDR1 SGDLS, CDR2 YYNGEE. Trimming pared 4 bases from V and 5 bases from J, leaving 12 bases between. CDR3 length equals 13 residues. The CDR3, as DNA: TGTGCCAGCAGCTCCTGGGAGGTGGAGACCCAGTACTTC. This sequence encodes CASSSWEVETQYF.

This clone appeared a few times. The chain recombines TRBV2 with TRBJ2-5, with D maybe TRBD1 (5 bases). V was pared by 7 bases and J by 2 bases, with 20 bases between. The CDR3 runs 16 residues. Germline CDR1 reads SNHLY; CDR2 reads FYNNEI. CDR3 residues: CASTQGTRARQETQYF. CDR3 bases: TGTGCCAGCACTCAAGGAACCAGGGCCCGTCAAGAGACCCAGTACTTC.

This chain connects TRBV25-1 to TRBJ2-7, with 8 bases fitting TRBD1. V dropped 8 bases and J dropped 1; count of bases not matched to a gene: 16. The CDR3 loop spans 17 amino acids. Germline V gene lookup returns CDR1 MGHDK and CDR2 SYGVNS. For the CDR3, the DNA is TGTGCCAGCGGATTCTTGGGACAGGCCGTCTTTTCCTACGAGCAGTACTTC. Its protein product is CASGFLGQAVFSYEQYF.

This clone was seen only a few times. The V and J genes are TRBV28 and TRBJ1-1; the match to TRBD1 covers 10 bases. CDR3 length: 14 amino acids. Trimming took 6 bases from V and 2 from J; bases not matched to a gene: 3. Germline V gives CDR1 MDHEN, CDR2 SYDVKM. In DNA form, the CDR3 reads TGTGCCAGCAGGGGACAGGGGACAAACACTGAAGCTTTCTTT. Residues: CASRGQGTNTEAFF.

The gene calls are TRBV11-3 and TRBJ1-3; a weak D match, TRBD1 (6 bases). This CDR3 region has 17 residues. The germline V gene encodes CDR1 SGHNT and CDR2 YENEEA. The germline V and J ends were trimmed by 5 bases and 4 bases, with 21 bases remaining between them. CDR3 sequence (DNA): TGTGCCAGCAGCATTACCCGGGACAAAGAGCCGGGAAACACCATATATTTT. Protein product: CASSITRDKEPGNTIYF.

V is TRBV11-2 and J is TRBJ2-7, with 9 bases fitting TRBD2. The CDR3 runs to 18 residues. In germline, CDR1 is SGHAT, CDR2 FQNNGV. J lost 5 bases, V lost 5 bases, and 19 bases had no gene match. CDR3 loop: CASSPGGSGSLPGDEQYF. The CDR3 DNA follows: TGTGCCAGCAGCCCAGGCGGTAGCGGGAGTCTTCCAGGGGACGAGCAGTACTTC.

V and J are TRBV11-2 and TRBJ2-7, with a possible D match to TRBD1 (6 bases). CDR1 and CDR2 (germline): SGHAT, FQNNGV. The CDR3 has 16 residues. Trimming shortened V by 1 base and J by 2 bases, and 15 bases separated the two germline ends. CDR3 DNA: TGTGCCAGCAGCTTAGTCGGCCTCCAGGGGACCTACGAGCAGTACTTC. Its protein product is CASSLVGLQGTYEQYF.

This chain uses TRBV5-8 with TRBJ2-5; D may be TRBD1 (5 bases). From germline, CDR1 is SGHTS and CDR2 YDEGEE. The CDR3 spans 14 residues. Trimming cost V 4 bases and J 4 bases, with 14 bases left between them. The CDR3 sequence is CASSLCGATETQYF. CDR3 coding DNA: TGTGCCAGCAGCCTTTGTGGGGCGACAGAGACCCAGTACTTC.

This clone was seen a handful of times. The genes are TRBV18 and TRBJ1-4, with D perhaps matching TRBD1 (6 bases). V lost 0 bases and J 4 bases, leaving 21 bases between the germline ends. Looked up from germline, CDR1 is KGHSH and CDR2 is LQKENI. The CDR3 totals 19 residues. CDR3 nucleotide sequence: TGTGCCAGCTCACCACCCTCCCAGGGACAAACCGTTCATAATGAAAAACTGTTTTTT. Its translation is CASSPPSQGQTVHNEKLFF. Together with reference TRBV18 and TRBJ1-4, the CDR3 gives the full variable domain: NAGVMQNPRHLVRRRGQEARLRCSPMKGHSHVYWYRQLPEEGLKFMVYLQKENIIDESGMPKERFSAEFPKEGPSILRIQQVVRGDSAAYFCASSPPSQGQTVHNEKLFFGSGTQLSVL.

CDR3 bases: TGTGCCAGCAGTTTACGCCCAGCTTACGGGTCACGGGAGCTGTTTTTT. It codes for CASSLRPAYGSRELFF. This chain connects TRBV28 to TRBJ2-2; D uncertain. This CDR3 region has 16 residues. From germline, CDR1 is MDHEN and CDR2 SYDVKM. V was pared by 2 bases and J by 9 bases, with 19 bases between.

The V and J genes are TRBV25-1 and TRBJ2-7; TRBD1 is a possible D gene (6 bases). CDR3 length: 14 residues. The germline V and J ends were trimmed by 4 bases and 3 bases, with 13 bases remaining between them. In germline, CDR1 is MGHDK, CDR2 SYGVNS. The DNA for the CDR3 is TGTGCCAGCAGTGTGGCAGGGGCCAGCTACGAGCAGTACTTC. It specifies CASSVAGASYEQYF.

The V and J genes are TRBV5-1 and TRBJ2-3; 10 nucleotides line up with TRBD2. Germline values: CDR1 SGHRS, CDR2 YFSETQ. V gave up 3 bases and J gave up 0 bases; unmatched junction bases: 10. This CDR3 is 18 amino acids long. The CDR3 coding sequence is TGCGCCAGCAGCTACATAGCGGGAGGCCCTTTTAGCACAGATACGCAGTATTTT. Translating gives CASSYIAGGPFSTDTQYF.

The chain recombines TRBV7-2 with TRBJ2-1; 10 bases map to TRBD1. V lost 6 bases, J lost 8 bases, and 10 bases stayed unmatched. CDR3 length: 15 amino acids. CDR1 SGHTA and CDR2 FQGNSA come from the germline V gene. The CDR3 sequence is CASSLRQGARDEQFF. DNA for the CDR3: TGTGCCAGCAGTCTAAGACAGGGGGCGCGGGATGAGCAGTTCTTC.

The rearrangement links TRBV4-1 to TRBJ1-1; maybe TRBD1 (6 bases). CDR1 is MGHRA and CDR2 is YSYEKL in the germline V gene. The CDR3 contains 15 residues. V was pared by 1 base and J by 11 bases, with 20 bases between. CDR3 protein: CASSQVRGTGLSAFF. The DNA for the CDR3 is TGCGCCAGCAGCCAAGTAAGGGGTACAGGGCTATCGGCTTTCTTT.

This chain links TRBV14 with TRBJ2-7, with D possibly matching TRBD2 (6 bases). Trimming cost V 6 bases and J 0 bases, with 12 bases left between them. Germline V gene data show CDR1 as SGHDN and CDR2 as FVKESK. The CDR3 extends over 14 amino acids. CDR3 protein: CASRLYSGSYEQYF. The CDR3 region has the DNA TGTGCCAGCAGACTGTATAGCGGCTCCTACGAGCAGTACTTC.

This sequence joins TRBV9 and TRBJ2-2, with TRBD1 matching 8 bases. Trimming at V came to 4 bases and at J to 7 bases, leaving 6 bases not matched to a gene. The CDR3 length is 14 residues. Germline V gene sequence: CDR1 SGDLS, CDR2 YYNGEE. The CDR3 sequence is CASSLWTGHGELFF. In DNA form, the CDR3 reads TGTGCCAGCAGCTTATGGACAGGGCACGGGGAGCTGTTTTTT.

This chain links TRBV5-1 with TRBJ2-1, with D uncertain. Trimming removed 2 bases at V and 5 bases at J, with 20 bases between. The germline gives CDR1 SGHRS, CDR2 YFSETQ. CDR3 size: 17 residues. The CDR3 nucleotides are TGCGCCAGCAGCTTCTTAACCTCGAGATTCCGGGACAATGAGCAGTTCTTC. This gives the protein CASSFLTSRFRDNEQFF.

The rearrangement uses TRBV11-3 and TRBJ2-3; 7 bases are a match to TRBD1. The CDR3 consists of 17 residues. V was clipped by 5 bases and J by 6 bases; unmatched bases: 17. Germline loops: CDR1 SGHNT, CDR2 YENEEA. For the CDR3, the DNA is TGTGCCAGCAGCCCTGGGACAGAGCCAAGCAACAGGGATACGCAGTATTTT. Translating gives CASSPGTEPSNRDTQYF.

The chain couples TRBV14 to TRBJ2-7, with D possibly being TRBD2 (6 bases). The CDR3 contains 15 residues. V gave up 4 bases and J gave up 1 base, with 14 bases separating them. CDR1 and CDR2 from the germline V gene are SGHDN and FVKESK. As DNA, the CDR3 is TGTGCCAGCAGCCTCCCGGAGGGGCCGTCCTACGAGCAGTACTTC. It translates to CASSLPEGPSYEQYF.

The CDR3: CASSTQRDRSFEQYF. CDR3 bases: TGTGCCAGTAGTACCCAGAGGGACAGGTCTTTCGAGCAGTACTTC. The chain has TRBV19 and TRBJ2-7, with 8 bases matching TRBD1. The V gene end was trimmed by 4 bases and the J gene end by 6 bases; junction bases not matched to a gene: 11. The CDR3 length is 15 residues. Germline V gene sequence: CDR1 LNHDA, CDR2 SQIVND (reference sequence).

The chain joins TRBV19 to TRBJ2-1; tentative D call: TRBD2 (5 bases). Trimming removed 5 bases from V and 0 bases from J, with 14 bases in between. The CDR3 contains 16 residues. Germline CDR1 reads LNHDA; CDR2 reads SQIVND (reference sequence). This chain's CDR3 is CASSSRRASSYNEQFF. The CDR3 nucleotides are TGTGCCAGTAGTTCTCGGCGGGCGAGCTCCTACAATGAGCAGTTCTTC.